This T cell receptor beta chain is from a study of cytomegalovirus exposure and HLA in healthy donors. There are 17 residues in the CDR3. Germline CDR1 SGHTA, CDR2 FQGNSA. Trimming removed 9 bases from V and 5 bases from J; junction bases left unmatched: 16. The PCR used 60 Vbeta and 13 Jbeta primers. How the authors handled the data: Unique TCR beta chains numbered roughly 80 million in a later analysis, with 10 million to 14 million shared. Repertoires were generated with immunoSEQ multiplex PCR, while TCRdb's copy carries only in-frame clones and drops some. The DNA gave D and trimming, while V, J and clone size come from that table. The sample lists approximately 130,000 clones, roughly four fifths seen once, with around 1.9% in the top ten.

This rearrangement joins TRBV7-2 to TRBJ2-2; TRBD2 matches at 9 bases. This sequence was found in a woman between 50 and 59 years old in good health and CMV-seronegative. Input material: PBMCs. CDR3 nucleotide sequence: TGTGCCAGTCCCCCCCCCATCAGGGGACTAGCTACCGGGGAGCTGTTTTTT. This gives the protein CASPPPIRGLATGELFF.